This entry is about one TCR beta chain. This clonotype was detected ten times or more. No cognate antigen has been identified for it. Base qualities were left out, and no much larger clone turns up one base away. For sequencing, an Illumina HiSeq 2500 was employed. First-strand cDNA was synthesized using Superscript III and a set of TRAV- and TRBV-specific primers, so that both TCRalpha and TCRbeta chains were covered. TCRs were amplified with Phusion for approximately 18 PCR cycles, with a constant-region primer paired with the adapter attached to the V primers. Amplification of the isolated mRNA was done with the MessageAmp II aRNA Amplification Kit, which involved a roughly 16-hour in vitro transcription at 37 degrees C. mRNA for TCR sequencing was isolated with the Dynabeads mRNA DIRECT Purification Kit. Indexed Illumina adapters were added in a second Phusion PCR of 25 to 30 cycles, after which AMPure XP beads were used to purify the products. Under the source paper's analysis protocol: Custom Perl scripts pooled TCR sequences encoding the same protein, removed out-of-frame sequences and computed each clonotype's abundance. The analysis excluded TCR sequences that were supported by just one read. The metrics used to describe the repertoires included Shannon entropy, Gini index, clonality, richness, and the frequency of TCRs shared between repertoires. TCRdb ran its own pipeline on the public reads, namely fastp trimming at Q25 and MiXCR clone calling, and kept in-frame beta chains. Entries are consolidated by CDR3 protein sequence, retaining the most common genes and DNA. The V and J calls were not made by the authors but by TCRdb's processing. In this sample the table shows 75,000 to 95,000 distinct CDR3 sequences, approximately 20% of which occur a single time. The ten largest clones take up around 6.3% of the sample.

This sample is part of a study of low-dose radiotherapy and immunotherapy resistance in tumors (dated by TCRdb to 2022 to 2024). Concerning the study at large: Patients in Cohort 1 were given 0.5 Gy per fraction every 2 weeks, and the prescribed total PTV dose was 6.5 Gy. For Cohort 2, the dose was 1 Gy per fraction given every two weeks, adding up to 13 Gy in total across 26 weeks. Nivolumab was administered intravenously as a 240 mg flat dose every two weeks, and ipilimumab was administered intravenously at 1 mg/kg every six weeks. Every two weeks, patients got intravenous cyclophosphamide at 200 mg/m2, given one day ahead of each radiation and immunotherapy administration. Aspirin 300 mg was taken orally once daily by patients for four cycles, starting on cycle 1 day 1. Randomization of trial participants into treatment groups was not performed. Eight patients were included in the translational analysis, namely three from the first dose cohort plus the first five from the second dose cohort.

The CDR3 starts with the cysteine, ends with the phenylalanine, and has 18 residues. This entry keeps only the CDR3 DNA: 54 bases, framed from base 1. The germline V and J ends show losses of 5 bases and 4 bases respectively, and no gene match explains 17 bases of the junction. The germline V gene (reference sequence) yields SGHAT for CDR1 and FQDESV for CDR2. Per the publication, the time point label means: before trial treatment. The donors took part in RACIN, a single-arm, phase I, dose-escalation trial that combined nivolumab, ipilimumab, aspirin, low-dose cyclophosphamide and low-dose radiotherapy. Patients were eligible if they had advanced solid tumors that were TIL-negative.

Here the sequenced sample was PBMCs, taken before treatment. The sequence derives from a male donor with prostate cancer. The chain links TRBV11-1 with TRBJ2-1, with TRBD2 identical over 7 junction bases. For the CDR3, the sequence is CASSPKFLAVGGYNEQFF. The DNA reads TGTGCCAGCAGCCCAAAGTTCCTAGCGGTTGGAGGGTACAATGAGCAGTTCTTC.